The clone carrying this TCR beta chain has a handful of counts. The source of the sample is a study of blood T cell repertoires in COVID-19. The data were produced by immunoSEQ multiplex PCR, yet TCRdb's version contains in-frame clones alone and is incomplete. Found here are about 300,000 clones, approximately 92% of them singletons; the top ten hold around 1.1%. The CDR3 runs to 15 residues. The V gene end was trimmed by 3 bases and the J gene end by 5 bases; junction bases not matched to a gene: 8. Germline-derived CDR1 and CDR2 are MNHEY and SVGEGT. The chain couples TRBV6-2 or TRBV6-3 to TRBJ2-7; 9 bases fit TRBD1. The sequencing input was PBMCs or T cells enriched from blood (not recorded which). The TCR was taken from a woman between 25 and 40 years old who had recovered from COVID-19. CDR3: CASSYYRDRDHEQYF. The CDR3 DNA reads as TGTGCCAGCAGTTATTATCGGGACAGGGATCACGAGCAGTACTTC.